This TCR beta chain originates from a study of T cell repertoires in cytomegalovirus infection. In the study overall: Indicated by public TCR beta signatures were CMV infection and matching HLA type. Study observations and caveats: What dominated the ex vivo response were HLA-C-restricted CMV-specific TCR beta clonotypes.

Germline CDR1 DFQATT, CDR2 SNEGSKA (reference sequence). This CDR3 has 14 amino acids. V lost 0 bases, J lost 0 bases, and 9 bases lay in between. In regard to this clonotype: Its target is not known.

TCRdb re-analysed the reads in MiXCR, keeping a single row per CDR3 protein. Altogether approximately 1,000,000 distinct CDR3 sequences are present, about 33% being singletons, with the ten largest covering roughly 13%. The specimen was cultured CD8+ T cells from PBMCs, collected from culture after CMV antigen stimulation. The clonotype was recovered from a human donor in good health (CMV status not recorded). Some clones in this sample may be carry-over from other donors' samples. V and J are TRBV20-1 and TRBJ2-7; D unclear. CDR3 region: CSARDNKGSYEQYV. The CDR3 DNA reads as TGCAGTGCTAGAGATAACAAGGGCTCCTACGAGCAGTACGTC.